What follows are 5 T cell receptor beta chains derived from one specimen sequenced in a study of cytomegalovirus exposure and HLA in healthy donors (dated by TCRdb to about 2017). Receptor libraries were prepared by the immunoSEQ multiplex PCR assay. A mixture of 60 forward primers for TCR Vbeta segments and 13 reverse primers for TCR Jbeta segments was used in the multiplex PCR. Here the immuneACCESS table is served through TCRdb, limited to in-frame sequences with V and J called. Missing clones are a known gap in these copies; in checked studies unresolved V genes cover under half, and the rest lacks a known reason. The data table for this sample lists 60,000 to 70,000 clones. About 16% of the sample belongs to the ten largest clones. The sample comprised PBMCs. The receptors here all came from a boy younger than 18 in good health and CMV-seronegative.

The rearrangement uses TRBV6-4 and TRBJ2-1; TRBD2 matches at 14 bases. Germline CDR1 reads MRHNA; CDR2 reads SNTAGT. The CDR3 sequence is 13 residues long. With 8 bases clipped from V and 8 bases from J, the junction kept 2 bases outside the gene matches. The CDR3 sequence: CASGGLAGDEQFF. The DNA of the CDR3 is TGTGCCAGCGGGGGACTAGCGGGAGATGAGCAGTTCTTC.

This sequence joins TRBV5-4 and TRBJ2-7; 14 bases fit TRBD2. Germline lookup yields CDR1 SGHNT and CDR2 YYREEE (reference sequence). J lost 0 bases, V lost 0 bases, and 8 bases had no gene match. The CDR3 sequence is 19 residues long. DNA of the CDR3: TGTGCCAGCAGCTTGGCCACCGGGACTAGCGGGGGAAGCTCCTACGAGCAGTACTTC. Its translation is CASSLATGTSGGSSYEQYF.

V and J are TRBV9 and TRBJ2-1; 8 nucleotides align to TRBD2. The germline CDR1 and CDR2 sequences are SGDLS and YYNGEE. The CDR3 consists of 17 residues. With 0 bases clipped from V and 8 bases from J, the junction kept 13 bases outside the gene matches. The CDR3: CASSVALSGGPGDEQFF. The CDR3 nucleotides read TGTGCCAGCAGCGTAGCTTTGTCGGGAGGGCCTGGGGATGAGCAGTTCTTC.

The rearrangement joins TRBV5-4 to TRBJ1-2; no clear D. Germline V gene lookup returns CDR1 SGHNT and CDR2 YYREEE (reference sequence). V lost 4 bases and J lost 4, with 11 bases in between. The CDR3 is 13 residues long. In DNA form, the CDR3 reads TGTGCCAGCAGCGTGCGTTTTGGCTATGGCTACACCTTC. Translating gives CASSVRFGYGYTF. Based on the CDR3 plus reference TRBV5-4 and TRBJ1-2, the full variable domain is ETGVTQSPTHLIKTRGQQVTLRCSSQSGHNTVSWYQQALGQGPQFIFQYYREEENGRGNFPPRFSGLQFPNYSSELNVNALELDDSALYLCASSVRFGYGYTFGSGTRLTVV.

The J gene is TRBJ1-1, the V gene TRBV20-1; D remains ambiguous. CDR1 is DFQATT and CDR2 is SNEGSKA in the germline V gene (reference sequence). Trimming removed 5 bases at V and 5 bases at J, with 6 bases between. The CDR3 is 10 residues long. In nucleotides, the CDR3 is TGCAGTGCTGCCGGGACTGAAGCTTTCTTT. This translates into CSAAGTEAFF.